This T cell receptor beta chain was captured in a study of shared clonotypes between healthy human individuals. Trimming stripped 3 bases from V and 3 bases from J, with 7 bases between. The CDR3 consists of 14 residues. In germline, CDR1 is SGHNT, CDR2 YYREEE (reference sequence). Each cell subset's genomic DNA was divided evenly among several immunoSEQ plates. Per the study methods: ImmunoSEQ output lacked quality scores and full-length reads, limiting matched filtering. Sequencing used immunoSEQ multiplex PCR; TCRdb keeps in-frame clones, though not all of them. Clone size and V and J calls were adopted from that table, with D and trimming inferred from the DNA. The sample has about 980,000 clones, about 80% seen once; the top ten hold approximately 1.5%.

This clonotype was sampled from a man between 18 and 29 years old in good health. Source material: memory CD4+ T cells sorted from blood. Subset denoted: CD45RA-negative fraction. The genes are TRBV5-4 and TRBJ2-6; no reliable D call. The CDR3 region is CASSSISGANVLTF. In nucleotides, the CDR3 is TGTGCCAGCAGCTCGATCAGTGGGGCCAACGTCCTGACTTTC.